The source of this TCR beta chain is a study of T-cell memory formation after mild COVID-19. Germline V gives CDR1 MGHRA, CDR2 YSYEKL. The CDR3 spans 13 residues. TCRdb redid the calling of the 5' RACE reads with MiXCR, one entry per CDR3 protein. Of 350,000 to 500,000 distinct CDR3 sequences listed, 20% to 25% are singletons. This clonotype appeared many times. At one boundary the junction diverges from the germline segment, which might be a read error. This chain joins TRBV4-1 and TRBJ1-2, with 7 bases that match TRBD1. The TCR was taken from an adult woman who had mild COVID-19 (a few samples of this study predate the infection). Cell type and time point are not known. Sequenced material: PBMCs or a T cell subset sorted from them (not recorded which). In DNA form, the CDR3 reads TGTGCCAGCAGCCAGGACAGGAACTATGGCTACACCTTC. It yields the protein CASSQDRNYGYTF.